These 4 T cell receptor beta chains were all obtained from the same sample, sequenced in a study of T-cell memory formation after mild COVID-19. TCRdb redid the calling of the 5' RACE reads with MiXCR, one entry per CDR3 protein. The sample includes under 400,000 distinct CDR3 sequences, around 28% of them seen just once. Sequenced material: PBMCs or a T cell subset sorted from them (not recorded which). The receptors come from an adult woman who had mild COVID-19 (a few samples of this study predate the infection). Cell type and time point are not known.

This clonotype was found a few times. The chain couples TRBV11-2 to TRBJ2-7, with 9 bases that match TRBD1. Looked up from germline, CDR1 is SGHAT and CDR2 is FQNNGV. The CDR3 spans 19 residues. Trimming at V came to 1 base and at J to 3 bases, leaving 16 bases not matched to a gene. This CDR3 reads CASSLGFRGRDRDLYEQYF. The CDR3 nucleotides read TGTGCCAGCAGCTTAGGTTTTAGAGGACGGGACAGGGATCTCTACGAGCAGTACTTC.

This sequence joins TRBV27 and TRBJ2-5, with 7 bases matching TRBD2. This CDR3 is built from 13 residues. Germline CDR1 and CDR2: MNHEY and SMNVEV (reference sequence). The junction had 5 bases not matched to a gene; V was cut back by 5 bases and J by 5 bases. The CDR3 spells CASSMGLWETQYF. The CDR3 bases are TGTGCCAGCAGTATGGGACTATGGGAGACCCAGTACTTC.

This clonotype came up a few times. The chain recombines TRBV5-1 with TRBJ2-3; 8 positions match TRBD1. In germline, CDR1 is SGHRS, CDR2 YFSETQ. This CDR3 comprises 15 residues. The trim removed 4 bases at V and 5 bases at J, leaving 9 bases unmatched. CDR3 DNA: TGCGCCAGCAGCCCCGCGGACAGGGTGCGAGATACGCAGTATTTT. Amino acid sequence: CASSPADRVRDTQYF.

This clonotype was found a few times. This chain joins TRBV3-1 and TRBJ2-2; D is ambiguous. The CDR3 length is 11 residues. Between the trimmed V and J ends, which lost 3 bases and 6 bases, there was a span of 2 bases. CDR1 and CDR2 from the germline V gene are LGHDT and YNNKEL (reference sequence). CDR3 region: CASSHAGELFF. The CDR3 DNA is TGTGCCAGCAGCCATGCCGGGGAGCTGTTTTTT.